Following are 22 T cell receptor beta chains from one sample sequenced in a study (dated by TCRdb to the mid-2010s). The library was obtained by RT-PCR. Reads for this sample came from an Illumina MiSeq. Using fastp at Q25 and MiXCR, TCRdb reprocessed the public reads and kept productive beta chains. Rows merge per CDR3 protein into single entries with the most common DNA and genes. For this sample the table gives about 680,000 distinct CDR3 sequences, of which approximately 15% were detected only once. The ten largest account for about 3.6% of the sample. The sequencing sample was made of memory CD4+ T cells from blood. The receptors derive from a female donor in good health, serving as a healthy control.

This clonotype was found a few times. The chain carries TRBV20-1 and TRBJ2-1; 7 bases line up with TRBD2. The CDR3 sequence is 16 residues long. Unmatched junction bases numbered 12, after V lost 3 bases and J lost 4 bases. CDR1 and CDR2 from the germline V gene are DFQATT and SNEGSKA (reference sequence). Here the CDR3 DNA reads TGCAGTGCTAGCCCCGCGACTTTGGGGGGGTACAATGAGCAGTTCTTC. Its translation: CSASPATLGGYNEQFF.

The rearrangement links TRBV6-5 to TRBJ2-2; 7 bases fit TRBD1. The CDR3 is 15 amino acids. CDR1 and CDR2 from the germline V gene are MNHEY and SVGAGI. V gave up 6 bases and J gave up 4 bases; unmatched junction bases: 8. CDR3 in amino acids: CASRRQGWGTGELFF. CDR3 sequence (DNA): TGTGCCAGCAGGAGACAGGGCTGGGGCACCGGGGAGCTGTTTTTT.

This clonotype was detected many times. The rearrangement uses TRBV24-1 and TRBJ2-1; weak D call: TRBD1 (6 bases). V was cut by 5 bases and J by 3 bases, with 16 bases left in between. This CDR3 region has 16 residues. Per the germline V gene, CDR1 is KGHDR and CDR2 is SFDVKD. CDR3 sequence reads: CATSAGDTQHYNEQFF. CDR3 bases: TGTGCCACCAGTGCTGGGGACACCCAGCACTACAATGAGCAGTTCTTC.

This clonotype showed up just a few times. This rearrangement joins TRBV7-3 to TRBJ2-6, with D possibly called TRBD1 or TRBD2 (6 bases each). The CDR3 is 18 residues long. Per the germline V gene, CDR1 is SGHTA and CDR2 is FQGTGA. The ends were cut back, 5 bases at V and 2 bases at J, with 19 bases in the middle. CDR3 sequence: CASSPKGGSSTGANVLTF. The CDR3 DNA sequence: TGTGCCAGCAGCCCCAAGGGGGGATCTTCGACTGGGGCCAACGTCCTGACTTTC.

The CDR3 spells CASSLSGTVYNEQFF. The CDR3 DNA sequence: TGCGCCAGCAGCTTAAGCGGGACGGTCTACAATGAGCAGTTCTTC. The V call is TRBV5-1, the J call TRBJ2-1; 7 bases are a match to TRBD2. This CDR3 has 15 amino acids. Germline CDR1 reads SGHRS; CDR2 reads YFSETQ. The V segment lost 2 bases and the J segment 3 bases; nucleotides outside the gene matches: 5.

This clonotype was picked up many times. The chain employs TRBV10-3 and TRBJ2-3; D call uncertain. This CDR3 is built from 16 residues. V lost 5 bases and J 0 bases, leaving 15 bases between the germline ends. Germline V lookup: CDR1 ENHRY, CDR2 SYGVKD. CDR3 in DNA: TGTGCCATCAGTAAGGCACTGCTTTATAGCACAGATACGCAGTATTTT. It specifies CAISKALLYSTDTQYF.

The chain employs TRBV7-8 and TRBJ1-5; no definite D call. This CDR3 has 16 amino acids. V was shortened by 2 bases and J by 9 bases, with 20 bases between the two germline ends. The germline V gene has CDR1 SGHVS and CDR2 FQNEAQ. This CDR3 is CASSLQAGTWGGPQHF. The CDR3 region has the DNA TGTGCCAGCAGCTTACAAGCGGGTACTTGGGGAGGGCCCCAGCATTTT.

This clonotype has a count of ten or more. This chain links TRBV20-1 with TRBJ2-3; no firm D call. V lost 0 bases, J lost 6 bases, and 22 bases lay in between. CDR1 is DFQATT and CDR2 is SNEGSKA in the germline V gene (reference sequence). The CDR3 covers 17 residues. The DNA for the CDR3 is TGCAGTGCTAGAGATAGTGGCAACTCGCCGTTGCTGGATACGCAGTATTTT. This translates into CSARDSGNSPLLDTQYF.

The chain links TRBV7-9 to TRBJ1-1; D unresolved. Trimming removed 1 base from V and 12 bases from J, with 15 bases in between. There are 13 residues in the CDR3. From germline, CDR1 is SEHNR and CDR2 FQNEAQ (reference sequence). The CDR3 nucleotides are TGTGCCAGCAGCTTAGAGGAGAAGGCGTTGACTTTCTTT. Amino acids: CASSLEEKALTFF. Drawing the rest from reference TRBV7-9 and TRBJ1-1, the complete variable domain is DTGVSQNPRHKITKRGQNVTFRCDPISEHNRLYWYRQTLGQGPEFLTYFQNEAQLEKSRLLSDRFSAERPKGSFSTLEIQRTEQGDSAMYLCASSLEEKALTFFGQGTRLTVV.

The chain is built from TRBV7-8 and TRBJ2-7; D not certain. CDR1 and CDR2 (germline): SGHVS, FQNEAQ. The V end lost 4 bases, the J end lost 0 bases, and 10 bases lay between the germline ends. This CDR3 has 14 amino acids. DNA of the CDR3: TGTGCCAGCAGCTGGGGTCATGACTCCTACGAGCAGTACTTC. This translates into CASSWGHDSYEQYF.

This clonotype was detected ten times or more. The V call is TRBV5-1, the J call TRBJ2-1; tentative D call: TRBD1 (5 bases). This CDR3 is 18 amino acids long. Germline V gene lookup returns CDR1 SGHRS and CDR2 YFSETQ. V was cut by 0 bases and J by 4 bases, with 20 bases left in between. The CDR3 DNA reads TGCGCCAGCAGCTTGGGGCGGACCCCTTCCACAGGATACAATGAGCAGTTCTTC. Its protein product is CASSLGRTPSTGYNEQFF.

The V and J genes are TRBV20-1 and TRBJ1-2; no clear D gene. This CDR3 has 9 amino acids. Trimming left V 7 bases short and J 6 bases short, with 6 bases between. Germline CDR1 and CDR2: DFQATT and SNEGSKA (reference sequence). In DNA, the CDR3 is TGCAGTGTTCGCAATGGCTACACCTTC. Encoded protein: CSVRNGYTF.

This clonotype was picked up a small number of times. The rearrangement joins TRBV4-1 to TRBJ1-2; the D is unclear. The CDR3 has 15 residues. Looked up from germline, CDR1 is MGHRA and CDR2 is YSYEKL. V was cut by 1 base and J by 8 bases, with 17 bases left in between. The CDR3: CASSQGVVGGEGYTF. CDR3 in DNA: TGCGCCAGCAGCCAAGGGGTAGTGGGAGGAGAAGGCTACACCTTC.

The table lists this clonotype with a few counts. The chain is built from TRBV4-3 and TRBJ2-5; D perhaps matches TRBD2 (6 bases). CDR1 and CDR2 (germline): LGHNA, YSLEER. CDR3 length: 15 amino acids. Trimming shortened V by 0 bases and J by 5 bases, and 13 bases separated the two germline ends. The CDR3 bases are TGCGCCAGCAGCCAAGACCCCCGGGGGTCGGAGACCCAGTACTTC. It yields the protein CASSQDPRGSETQYF.

This clonotype was seen a handful of times. The chain combines TRBV20-1 with TRBJ2-1; 12 bases match TRBD2. The V gene end was trimmed by 6 bases and the J gene end by 6 bases; junction bases not matched to a gene: 12. The CDR3 is made up of 16 amino acids. Per germline, CDR1 DFQATT and CDR2 SNEGSKA (reference sequence). CDR3: CSALPGLAGGRNEQFF. The CDR3 nucleotides are TGCAGTGCCCTGCCGGGGCTAGCGGGAGGGCGCAATGAGCAGTTCTTC.

The rearrangement links TRBV6-1 to TRBJ1-1; no firm D call. Germline loops: CDR1 MNHNS, CDR2 SASEGT. The CDR3 spans 14 residues. The V end lost 9 bases, the J end lost 0 bases, and 14 bases lay between the germline ends. For the CDR3, the DNA is TGTGCCAGTAGAGTTAGCAGCGTGAACACTGAAGCTTTCTTT. Residues: CASRVSSVNTEAFF.

This clonotype was recorded a few times. V is TRBV12-3 or TRBV12-4 and J is TRBJ1-2, with TRBD1 matching 7 bases. There are 15 residues in the CDR3. The trim removed 7 bases at V and 2 bases at J, leaving 10 bases unmatched. This CDR3 reads CASTLSTTGNYGYTF. In nucleotides, the CDR3 is TGTGCCAGCACCCTCTCCACGACAGGGAACTATGGCTACACCTTC.

This clonotype was detected a few times. The chain joins TRBV12-3 or TRBV12-4 to TRBJ2-1; D unclear. Trimming stripped 6 bases from V and 7 bases from J, with 22 bases between. The CDR3 has 16 residues. This CDR3 reads CASSSAIGVDLNEQFF. The CDR3 DNA reads TGTGCCAGCAGCTCAGCGATAGGAGTGGATCTGAATGAGCAGTTCTTC.

Only a few counts were recorded for this clonotype. The J gene is TRBJ1-5, the V gene TRBV20-1; TRBD1 matches 9 bases. Trimming cost V 2 bases and J 6 bases; bases outside gene matches: 2. This CDR3 region has 13 residues. The germline CDR1 and CDR2 sequences are DFQATT and SNEGSKA (reference sequence). CDR3 sequence: CSARWDRVQPQHF. CDR3 sequence (DNA): TGCAGTGCTAGATGGGACAGGGTTCAGCCCCAGCATTTT.

There are a few counts of this clonotype. This chain connects TRBV10-3 to TRBJ2-1; the D is unclear. The germline V gene has CDR1 ENHRY and CDR2 SYGVKD. This CDR3 spans 11 amino acids. V gave up 1 base and J gave up 7 bases, with 2 bases separating them. Written as DNA, the CDR3 is TGTGCCATCAGTGAGTTGAATGAGCAGTTCTTC. Amino acids: CAISELNEQFF.

The CDR3 bases are TGTGCCATCAAAAGGGGACAGATGAACACTGAAGCTTTCTTT. It translates to CAIKRGQMNTEAFF. This rearrangement joins TRBV10-3 to TRBJ1-1, with TRBD1 matching 7 bases. V dropped 7 bases and J dropped 0; count of bases not matched to a gene: 5. The germline V gene has CDR1 ENHRY and CDR2 SYGVKD. The CDR3 consists of 14 residues.

This clonotype turned up a few times. The V gene is TRBV3-1, the J gene TRBJ2-7; D ambiguous. The V gene lost 3 bases and the J gene lost 0 bases, with 15 bases spanning the gap. The CDR3 has 16 residues. The germline V gene encodes CDR1 LGHDT and CDR2 YNNKEL (reference sequence). DNA of the CDR3: TGTGCCAGCAGCCACACCGGGTCGGTGAGCTCCTACGAGCAGTACTTC. It encodes CASSHTGSVSSYEQYF.